These T cell receptor beta chains were read from a single sample in a study of shared clonotypes between healthy human individuals. TCRdb keeps only in-frame clones here, not all; method: immunoSEQ multiplex PCR. This table has approximately 2,300,000 clones, just under 95% appearing once. Source material: naive CD4+ T cells from PBMCs. The receptors were gathered from a man aged 18 to 29 in good health. Some clones in this sample may be carry-over from other donors' samples. Both conserved end residues are part of each CDR3. The D gene is left open where the match is weak. A row's size may be missing; if present it is once, few, many or a size class.

D gene	CDR3 length	V gene	clone size	J gene	CDR3 protein	CDR3 DNA
TRBD1	13	TRBV9	few	TRBJ1-1	CASSVTQGDWVVF	TGTGCCAGCAGCGTAACCCAGGGGGACTGGGTTGTCTTT
-	14	TRBV25-1	-	TRBJ1-1	CASATGWGDTEAFF	TGTGCCAGCGCTACGGGGTGGGGTGACACTGAAGCTTTCTTT
-	15	TRBV2	-	TRBJ2-3	CASSPQGQSTDTQYF	TGTGCCAGCAGTCCTCAGGGGCAGAGCACAGATACGCAGTATTTT
-	12	TRBV7-2	-	TRBJ2-3	CASSYQRDTQYF	TGTGCCAGCAGCTACCAGAGGGATACGCAGTATTTT
-	17	TRBV4-1	-	TRBJ2-5	CASSQDVGGSRGETQYF	TGCGCCAGCAGCCAAGATGTTGGAGGGAGCCGGGGAGAGACCCAGTACTTC
-	12	TRBV10-1	-	TRBJ2-1	CASSFNYNEQFF	TGCGCCAGCAGCTTCAACTACAATGAGCAGTTCTTC
-	14	TRBV7-2	once	TRBJ2-7	CASSPYWGFYEQYF	TGTGCCAGCAGCCCATATTGGGGGTTCTACGAGCAGTACTTT
-	20	TRBV4-1	-	TRBJ2-7	CASSQKDMGSGSYLSYEQYF	TGCGCCAGCAGCCAAAAAGATATGGGTTCGGGGTCCTATCTCTCCTACGAGCAGTACTTC
-	14	TRBV2	-	TRBJ1-1	CASSEISSNTEAFF	TGTGCCAGCAGTGAAATATCTTCGAACACTGAAGCTTTCTTT
TRBD1	18	TRBV7-8	-	TRBJ1-2	CASTIRGTPGDRGYGYTF	TGTGCCAGCACCATCCGGGGCACCCCGGGAGACAGGGGTTATGGCTACACCTTC
TRBD1	12	TRBV30	-	TRBJ2-3	CASLGTGDTQYF	TGTGCCTCCCTCGGGACAGGAGATACGCAGTATTTT
TRBD1	17	TRBV25-1	-	TRBJ2-1	CASSAAGTVSSYNEQFF	TGTGCCAGCAGTGCAGCAGGGACAGTCAGCTCCTACAATGAGCAGTTCTTC
-	14	TRBV5-1	-	TRBJ2-2	CASSTDPNTGELFF	TGCGCCAGCAGCACGGACCCGAACACCGGGGAGCTGTTTTTT
-	13	TRBV7-2	-	TRBJ1-1	CASSTQGDTEAFF	TGTGCCAGCAGCACACAGGGTGACACTGAAGCTTTCTTT
TRBD1	15	TRBV11-2	-	TRBJ2-7	CASSWQGVGSYEQYF	TGTGCCAGCAGCTGGCAGGGGGTCGGCTCCTACGAGCAGTACTTC
TRBD2	15	TRBV18	-	TRBJ2-5	CASSPRVGGAETQYF	TGTGCCAGCTCACCACGCGTCGGGGGGGCAGAGACCCAGTACTTC
-	12	TRBV19	few	TRBJ1-5	CASSTPAQPQHF	TGTGCCAGTAGTACCCCTGCTCAGCCCCAGCATTTT
-	13	TRBV6-6	-	TRBJ2-1	CASRDGAYNEQFF	TGTGCCAGTAGGGACGGGGCCTACAATGAGCAGTTCTTC